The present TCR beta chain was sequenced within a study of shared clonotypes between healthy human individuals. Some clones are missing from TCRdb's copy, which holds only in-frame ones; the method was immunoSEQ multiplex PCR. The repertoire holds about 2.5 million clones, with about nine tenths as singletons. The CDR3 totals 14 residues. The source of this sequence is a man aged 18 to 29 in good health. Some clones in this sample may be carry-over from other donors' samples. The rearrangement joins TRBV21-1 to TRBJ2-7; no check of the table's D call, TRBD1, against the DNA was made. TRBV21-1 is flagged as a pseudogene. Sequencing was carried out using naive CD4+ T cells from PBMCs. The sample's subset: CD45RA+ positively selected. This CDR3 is CASRTGQGAYEQYF. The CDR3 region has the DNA TGTGCCAGCAGGACCGGACAGGGGGCCTACGAGCAGTACTTC.